A single sample is the source of the 8 T cell receptor beta chains below, sequenced in a study of blood T cell repertoires in COVID-19. Assay used: immunoSEQ multiplex PCR; TCRdb lists only in-frame clones, some missing. The top ten clones hold roughly 5.1% of a sample with approximately 280,000 clones, 80% to 90% of them seen once. The sequenced sample consisted of peripheral blood. These receptors were obtained from a man aged 35 to 55 with acute or convalescent COVID-19.

V and J are TRBV3-1 (or the pseudogene TRBV3-2) and TRBJ1-3; D ambiguous. Germline CDR1 LGHDT, CDR2 YNNKEL (reference sequence). The CDR3 is made up of 16 amino acids. Trimming took off 2 bases at V and 4 bases at J, with 15 bases between the two ends. The CDR3, as DNA: TGTGCCAGCAGCCAACCCGGCCAACGACTCGGAAACACCATATATTTT. Translated, it gives CASSQPGQRLGNTIYF.

The V call is TRBV9, the J call TRBJ2-3, with unresolved D. Germline V gives CDR1 SGDLS, CDR2 YYNGEE. This CDR3 contains 16 residues. Trimming pared 0 bases from V and 2 bases from J, leaving 13 bases between. The CDR3 loop reads CASSVGADQTTDTQYF. The CDR3 DNA is TGTGCCAGCAGCGTAGGGGCAGACCAGACCACAGATACGCAGTATTTT. Full variable domain (outside the CDR3, taken from reference TRBV9 and TRBJ2-3): DSGVTQTPKHLITATGQRVTLRCSPRSGDLSVYWYQQSLDQGLQFLIQYYNGEERAKGNILERFSAQQFPDLHSELNLSSLELGDSALYFCASSVGADQTTDTQYFGPGTRLTVL.

This clone came up once. The chain links TRBV7-6 to TRBJ2-2; tentative D call: TRBD1 (5 bases). This CDR3 has 16 amino acids. Trimming cost V 1 base and J 1 base, with 10 bases left between them. From germline, CDR1 is SGHVS and CDR2 FNYEAQ. CDR3 sequence (DNA): TGTGCCAGCAGCTTAGAGAATGGACAGAACACCGGGGAGCTGTTTTTT. Translated: CASSLENGQNTGELFF. Complete variable domain (other parts from reference TRBV7-6 and TRBJ2-2): GAGVSQSPRYKVTKRGQDVALRCDPISGHVSLYWYRQALGQGPEFLTYFNYEAQQDKSGLPNDRFSAERPEGSISTLTIQRTEQRDSAMYRCASSLENGQNTGELFFGEGSRLTVL.

This clone was seen more than once but under ten times. This rearrangement joins TRBV3-1 (or the pseudogene TRBV3-2) to TRBJ1-5; D gene uncertain. The CDR3 extends over 14 amino acids. Trimming cost V 1 base and J 5 bases, with 9 bases left between them. Germline values: CDR1 LGHDT, CDR2 YNNKEL (reference sequence). The CDR3: CASSQGGYDQPQHF. CDR3 coding DNA: TGTGCCAGCAGCCAAGGCGGATACGATCAGCCCCAGCATTTT.

The chain uses TRBV4-2 and TRBJ1-1; 8 bases line up with TRBD1. Germline V gives CDR1 LGHNA, CDR2 YNFKEQ. The CDR3 has 14 residues. V shed 3 bases, J shed 4 bases, and the junction held 4 bases outside the gene matches. The CDR3: CASSHSQGGTEAFF. As DNA, the CDR3 is TGTGCCAGCAGCCATTCACAGGGGGGCACTGAAGCTTTCTTT.

The chain links TRBV13 to TRBJ2-1, with 7 positions matching TRBD2. Losses at the gene ends were 10 bases for V and 0 bases for J; bases not matched to a gene: 9. CDR3 size: 15 residues. Per the germline V gene, CDR1 is PRHDT and CDR2 is FYEKMQ (reference sequence). In DNA form, the CDR3 reads TGTGCCACTTCTCCCGGGGGGAGCTCCTACAATGAGCAGTTCTTC. Protein sequence: CATSPGGSSYNEQFF.

This clone has just a few counts. The chain has TRBV16 and TRBJ2-1, with 10 bases identical to TRBD2. Trimming removed 4 bases from V and 7 bases from J; junction bases left unmatched: 7. CDR1 is KGHSY and CDR2 is FQNENV in the germline V gene. The length of the CDR3 is 15 residues. The CDR3 DNA follows: TGTGCCAGCAGCCGGGCAAGCGGGGGGGCAAATGAGCAGTTCTTC. It yields the protein CASSRASGGANEQFF.

This chain connects TRBV5-6 to TRBJ1-5, with TRBD1 matching 9 bases. Per the germline V gene, CDR1 is SGHDT and CDR2 is YYEEEE. The CDR3 sequence is 15 residues long. With V trimmed by 3 bases and J by 3 bases, 4 bases remained unmatched. The DNA for the CDR3 is TGTGCCAGCAGCTGGGGACAGGGAAACAATCAGCCCCAGCATTTT. This sequence encodes CASSWGQGNNQPQHF.